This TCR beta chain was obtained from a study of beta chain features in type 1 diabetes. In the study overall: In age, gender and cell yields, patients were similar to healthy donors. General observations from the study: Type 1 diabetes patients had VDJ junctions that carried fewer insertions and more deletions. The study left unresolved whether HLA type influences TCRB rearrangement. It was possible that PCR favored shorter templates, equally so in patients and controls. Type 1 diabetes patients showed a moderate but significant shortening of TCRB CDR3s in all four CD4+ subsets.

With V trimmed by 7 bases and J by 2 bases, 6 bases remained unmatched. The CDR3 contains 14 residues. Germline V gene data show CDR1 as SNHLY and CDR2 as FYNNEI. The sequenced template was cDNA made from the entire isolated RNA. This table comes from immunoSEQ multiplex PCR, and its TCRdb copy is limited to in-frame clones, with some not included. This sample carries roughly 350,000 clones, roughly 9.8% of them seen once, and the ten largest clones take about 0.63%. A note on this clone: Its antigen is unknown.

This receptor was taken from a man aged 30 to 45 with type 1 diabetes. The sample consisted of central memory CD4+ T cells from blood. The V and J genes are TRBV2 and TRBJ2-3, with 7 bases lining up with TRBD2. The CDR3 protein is CASTLAGSTDTQYF. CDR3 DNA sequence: TGTGCCAGCACTTTAGCGGGTTCCACAGATACGCAGTATTTT. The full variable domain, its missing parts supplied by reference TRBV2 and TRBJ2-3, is EPEVTQTPSHQVTQMGQEVILRCVPISNHLYFYWYRQILGQKVEFLVSFYNNEISEKSEIFDDQFSVERPDGSNFTLKIRSTKLEDSAMYFCASTLAGSTDTQYFGPGTRLTVL.